A single T cell receptor beta chain is shown here with its context. What it binds is not known. These data are taken from a study of cytomegalovirus exposure and HLA in healthy donors. Findings of the study overall: Donors were assumed by presence/absence analyses to have roughly uniform sequencing depth. Later analysis reportedly placed an Asian-associated ancestry cluster below the approximately 730-donor mean in N-insertions. The investigators catalogued 150 to 200 TCR beta chains as cytomegalovirus-associated. In an earlier analysis, about 87% or about 30%: the productive usage of most TCR beta V segments.

Germline values: CDR1 MNHNS, CDR2 SASEGT. The length of the CDR3 is 16 residues. V lost 4 bases and J 1 base, leaving 13 bases between the germline ends. PCR was performed using 60 Vbeta and 13 Jbeta primers. The assay was immunoSEQ multiplex PCR, and TCRdb's table has in-frame clones only and misses some. The table gives tens of thousands of clones; the top ten clones make up about 4.1% of it. Source material: PBMCs. The chain links TRBV6-1 to TRBJ2-2, with D perhaps TRBD1 (6 bases). The source of this sequence is a man in his late teens or twenties in good health and CMV-seropositive. The CDR3 nucleotides are TGTGCCAGCAGTGTGCTACAGGGTCAGAACACCGGGGAGCTGTTTTTT. The encoded protein is CASSVLQGQNTGELFF.